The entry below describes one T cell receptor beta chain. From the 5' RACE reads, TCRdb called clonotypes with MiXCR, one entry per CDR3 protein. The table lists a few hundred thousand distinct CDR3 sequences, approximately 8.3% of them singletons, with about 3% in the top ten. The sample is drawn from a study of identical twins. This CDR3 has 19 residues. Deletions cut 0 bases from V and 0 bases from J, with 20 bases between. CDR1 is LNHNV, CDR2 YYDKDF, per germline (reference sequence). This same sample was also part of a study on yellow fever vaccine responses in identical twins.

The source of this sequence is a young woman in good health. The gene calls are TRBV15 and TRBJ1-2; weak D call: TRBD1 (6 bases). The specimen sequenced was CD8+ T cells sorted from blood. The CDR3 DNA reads TGTGCCACCAGCAGAGATAACCCGGGACAAGTCCTAGCTAACTATGGCTACACCTTC. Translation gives CATSRDNPGQVLANYGYTF.